This section outlines one TCR beta chain sequence together with its context. Using RNA transcripts as the source, TCR beta CDR3 regions were amplified. Using the HTBI primer set, a first-round RT-PCR was run on the TCR CDR3. One entry per CDR3 protein, called by TCRdb with MiXCR from the multiplex PCR reads. Among about 420,000 distinct CDR3 sequences listed, around 16% were seen once. The data were obtained in a study of T cells in Graves' hyperthyroidism and ophthalmopathy. Study overall: Prior to any treatment, at the point of initial diagnosis, peripheral blood was collected.

The CDR3 runs 14 residues. Germline values: CDR1 LNHDA, CDR2 SQIVND (reference sequence). Trimming stripped 5 bases from V and 0 bases from J, with 8 bases between. An approximately 10 ml volume of fresh peripheral blood provided the PBMCs. This chain connects TRBV19 to TRBJ1-3; tentative D call: TRBD1 (5 bases). Sequencing input: blood. The source is a woman under 30 with Graves' hyperthyroidism. CDR3 coding DNA: TGTGCCAGTAGTGGGGCCATCTCTGGAAACACCATATATTTT. As protein: CASSGAISGNTIYF.